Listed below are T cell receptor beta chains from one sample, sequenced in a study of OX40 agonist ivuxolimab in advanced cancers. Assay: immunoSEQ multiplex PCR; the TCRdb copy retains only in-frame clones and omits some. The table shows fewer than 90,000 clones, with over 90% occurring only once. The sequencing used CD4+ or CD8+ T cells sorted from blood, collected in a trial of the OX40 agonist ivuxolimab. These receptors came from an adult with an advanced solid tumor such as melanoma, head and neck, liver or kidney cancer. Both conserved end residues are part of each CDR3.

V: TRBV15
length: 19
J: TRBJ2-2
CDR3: CATSREMRGGPSNTGELFF

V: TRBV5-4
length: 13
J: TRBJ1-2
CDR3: CATTRDRAYGYTF

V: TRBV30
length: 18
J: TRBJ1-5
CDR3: CAWSAPHMGRVSDQPQHF

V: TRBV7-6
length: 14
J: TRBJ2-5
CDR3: CASSLEAGSETQYF

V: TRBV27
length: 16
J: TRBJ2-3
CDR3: CASSLSAETSTDTQYF

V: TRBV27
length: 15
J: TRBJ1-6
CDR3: CASSPRDPLGSPLHF

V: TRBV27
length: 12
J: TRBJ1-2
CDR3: CASGTGYDGYTF

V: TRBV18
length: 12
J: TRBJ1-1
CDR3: CASSQGRTEAFF

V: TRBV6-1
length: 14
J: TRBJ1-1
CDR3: CASSDLGGGTEAFF

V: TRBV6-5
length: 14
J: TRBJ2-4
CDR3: CASSSLPGRDIQYF

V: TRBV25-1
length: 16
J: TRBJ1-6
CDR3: CASSEGTGKANSPLHF

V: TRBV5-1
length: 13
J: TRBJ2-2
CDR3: CASSLPGTGELFF

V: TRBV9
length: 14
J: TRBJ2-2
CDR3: CASSVEGRLGELFF

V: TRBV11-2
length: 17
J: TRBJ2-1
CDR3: CATLSNRPTTAYNEQFF

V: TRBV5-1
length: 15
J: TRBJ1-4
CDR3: CASSLRARGHEKLFF

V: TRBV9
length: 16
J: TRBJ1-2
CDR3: CASSVASPGVVDGYTF

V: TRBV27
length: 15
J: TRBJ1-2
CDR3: CASSLFAGGNYGYTF

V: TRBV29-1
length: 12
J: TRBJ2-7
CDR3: CSVRRDSHEQYF

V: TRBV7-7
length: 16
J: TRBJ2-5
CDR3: CASSSVTSKGSETQYF

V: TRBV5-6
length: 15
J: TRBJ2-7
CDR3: CASSLGGGVSYEQYF

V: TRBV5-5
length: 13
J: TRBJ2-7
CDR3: CASSLASRGEQYF

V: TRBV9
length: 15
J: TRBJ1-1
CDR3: CASSVQAGEDSEAFF

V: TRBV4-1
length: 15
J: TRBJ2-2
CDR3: CASSSSGGAAGELFF

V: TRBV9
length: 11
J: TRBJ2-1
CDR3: CASSGGNEQFF

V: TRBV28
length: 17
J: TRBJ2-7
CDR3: CASTPLPSDRVEDEQYF

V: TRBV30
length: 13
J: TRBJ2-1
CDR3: CAWERGARNEQFF

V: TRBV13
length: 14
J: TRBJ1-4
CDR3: CASSFFPTNEKLFF

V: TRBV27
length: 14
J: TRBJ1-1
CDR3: CASSLGQQNTEAFF

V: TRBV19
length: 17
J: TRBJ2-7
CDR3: CASSITSGLSTIYEQYF

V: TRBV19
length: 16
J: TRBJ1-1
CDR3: CASDHPPSSANTEAFF

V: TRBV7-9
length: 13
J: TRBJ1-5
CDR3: CASSFEGYQPQHF

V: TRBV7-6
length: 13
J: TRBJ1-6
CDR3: CASRGRGNSPLHF

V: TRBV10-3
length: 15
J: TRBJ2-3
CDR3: CAISDTGGFTDTQYF

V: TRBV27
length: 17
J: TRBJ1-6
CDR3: CASSPNPLGRWNSPLHF

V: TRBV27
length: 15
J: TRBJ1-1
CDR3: CASSLAGQGLAEAFF

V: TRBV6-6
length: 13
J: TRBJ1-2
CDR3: CASSPDLGPPDTF

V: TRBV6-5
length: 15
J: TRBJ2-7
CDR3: CASSFTGTPVGEQYF

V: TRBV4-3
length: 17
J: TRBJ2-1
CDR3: CASSQDPGPSSYNEQFF

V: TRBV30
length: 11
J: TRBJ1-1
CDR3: CAWSLGTEAFF

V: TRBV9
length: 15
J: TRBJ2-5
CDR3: CASSRTSGREETQYF

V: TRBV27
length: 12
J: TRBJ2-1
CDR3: CASRKTGNEQFF

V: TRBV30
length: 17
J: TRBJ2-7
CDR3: CAWSGKVGGASSYEQYF

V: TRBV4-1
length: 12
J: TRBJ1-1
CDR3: CASSQTPGEAFF

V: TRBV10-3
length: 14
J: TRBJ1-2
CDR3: CAIAGDSSNYGYTF

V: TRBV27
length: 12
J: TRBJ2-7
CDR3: CASSHNGYEQYF

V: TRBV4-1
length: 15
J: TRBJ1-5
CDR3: CASSQGPNYNQPQHF

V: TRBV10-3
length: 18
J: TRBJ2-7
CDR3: CAISERGSGSDKPGEQYF